This T cell receptor beta chain was profiled in a study of OX40 agonist ivuxolimab in advanced cancers. Overall study context: Patients were infused with ivuxolimab every 2 weeks at 0.01 to 10 mg/kg. A male proportion of 82.7% was recorded, with mean age 60 years and range roughly 20 to 90. One hepatocellular carcinoma and a couple of cutaneous melanoma patients partially responded. Study results and caveats: CD4+ and CD8+ blood T cells expanded clonally by week 6 at 0.1 to 3.0 mg/kg.

This clone showed up just a few times. What it binds is unknown. Measured with immunoSEQ multiplex PCR; TCRdb has only the in-frame clones, and not every one. The sample comprises about 90,000 clones, 70% to 90% of which are singletons, and roughly 1.5% rests with the top ten. Germline V gene lookup returns CDR1 SGHNT and CDR2 YENEEA. Losses at the gene ends were 1 base for V and 9 bases for J; bases not matched to a gene: 6. CDR3 length: 15 amino acids. Source: CD4+ or CD8+ T cells sorted from blood, taken in a trial of the OX40 agonist ivuxolimab. This sequence originates from an adult with an advanced solid tumor such as melanoma, head and neck, liver or kidney cancer. The chain couples TRBV11-3 to TRBJ2-1; the match to TRBD2 covers 10 bases. CDR3 loop: CASSLVSSGSAEQFF. DNA of the CDR3: TGTGCCAGCAGCTTAGTATCTAGCGGGAGCGCTGAGCAGTTCTTC.